One sample yielded the 26 T cell receptor beta chains listed below, sequenced in a study of T-cell reconstitution after alpha-beta-depleted transplantation in children. TCRbeta library construction was performed incorporating unique molecular identifiers. TCRdb re-derived calls from the PCR reads in MiXCR, one entry per CDR3 protein. This table holds 300,000 to 400,000 distinct CDR3 sequences, roughly 17% found once. Sequences were derived from PBMCs, mostly from graft donor cells, sampled 360 days after TCRalphabeta/CD19-depleted stem cell transplant. The receptors originated from a male patient between 2 and 9 years old who had a stem cell transplant for acute lymphoblastic leukemia, so the T cells may come from the graft donor.

This clonotype occurred a few times. The rearrangement links TRBV20-1 to TRBJ2-3; weak D call: TRBD1 (5 bases). The V end was cut by 5 bases, the J end by 2 bases, with 11 bases between. The CDR3 has 13 amino acids. Germline CDR1 and CDR2: DFQATT and SNEGSKA (reference sequence). CDR3 sequence reads: CSAQGHLTDTQYF. In DNA, the CDR3 is TGCAGTGCTCAAGGACACCTCACAGATACGCAGTATTTT.

This clonotype was counted ten times or more. The chain employs TRBV9 and TRBJ1-3; TRBD1 aligns across 8 bases. The CDR3 length is 14 residues. V shed 2 bases and J 6 bases; nucleotides not matched to a gene: 4. From germline, CDR1 is SGDLS and CDR2 YYNGEE. CDR3: CASSVRTGSNTIYF. The CDR3, as DNA: TGTGCCAGCAGCGTCAGGACAGGGTCAAACACCATATATTTT.

This clonotype was seen a few times. J is TRBJ2-5 and V is TRBV21-1; the D call of TRBD1 is as the table states it, not checked on the DNA. TRBV21-1 is described as a pseudogene. The CDR3 length is 15 residues. The CDR3 DNA follows: TGTGCCAGCAGTAGACAGGGGGGGGGTATGGAGACCCAGTACTTC. Translation gives CASSRQGGGMETQYF.

This clonotype appeared a few times. The J gene is TRBJ2-7, the V gene TRBV28; D assignment may be TRBD1 or TRBD2 (5 bases each). The V and J ends lost 4 bases and 9 bases respectively, with 25 bases between them. The CDR3 loop spans 16 amino acids. The germline gives CDR1 MDHEN, CDR2 SYDVKM. CDR3: CASSSDLGPQVLGQYF. The CDR3 nucleotides are TGTGCCAGCAGTTCCGACCTGGGACCTCAAGTTTTAGGGCAGTACTTC. Using reference TRBV28 and TRBJ2-7 for the parts outside the CDR3, the full variable domain is DVKVTQSSRYLVKRTGEKVFLECVQDMDHENMFWYRQDPGLGLRLIYFSYDVKMKEKGDIPEGYSVSREKKERFSLILESASTNQTSMYLCASSSDLGPQVLGQYFGPGTRLTVT.

This CDR3 is CASSYPGLAGGESSYNEQFF. The CDR3, as DNA: TGTGCCAGCAGTTACCCGGGACTAGCGGGAGGGGAAAGCTCCTACAATGAGCAGTTCTTC. This chain connects TRBV6-2 or TRBV6-3 to TRBJ2-1; 16 bases match TRBD2. Trimming cost V 2 bases and J 0 bases; bases outside gene matches: 7. The CDR3 is 20 residues long. Germline CDR1 reads MNHEY; CDR2 reads SVGEGT.

This clonotype was recorded only once. The V and J genes are TRBV20-1 and TRBJ2-7; tentative D call: TRBD2 (5 bases). Germline V lookup: CDR1 DFQATT, CDR2 SNEGSKA (reference sequence). The CDR3 covers 13 residues. Trimming pared 6 bases from V and 4 bases from J, leaving 16 bases between. The CDR3 spells CSATGSSEYEQYF. The DNA of the CDR3 is TGCAGTGCGACGGGATCCTCGGAATACGAGCAGTACTTC.

V usage is TRBV20-1 and J usage is TRBJ2-7; D gene uncertain. Trimming pared 0 bases from V and 3 bases from J, leaving 12 bases between. The length of the CDR3 is 14 residues. In germline, CDR1 is DFQATT, CDR2 SNEGSKA (reference sequence). DNA for the CDR3: TGCAGTGCTAGAGAGGGGAAGGTGGTCTACGAGCAGTACTTC. It specifies CSAREGKVVYEQYF.

In its sample, this clonotype was seen many times. The rearrangement links TRBV4-3 to TRBJ2-7; tentative D call: TRBD1 (5 bases). The CDR3 consists of 13 residues. Trimming removed 0 bases at V and 4 bases at J, with 7 bases between. Germline values: CDR1 LGHNA, CDR2 YSLEER. The CDR3 is CASSQDRAYEQYF. CDR3 DNA: TGCGCCAGCAGCCAAGACAGGGCGTACGAGCAGTACTTC.

The sample holds a few counts of this clonotype. The CDR3: CASSRTGGGPWFNEQFF. CDR3 nucleotides: TGCGCCAGCAGCCGCACCGGGGGCGGGCCTTGGTTCAATGAGCAGTTCTTC. The chain combines TRBV4-3 with TRBJ2-1; D may match TRBD1 or TRBD2 (6 bases each). This CDR3 region has 17 residues. CDR1 is LGHNA and CDR2 is YSLEER in the germline V gene. With 4 bases removed from V and 6 bases from J, the gap between germline ends came to 22 bases.

The V call is TRBV5-4, the J call TRBJ2-1; D gene uncertain. The CDR3 has 15 amino acids. Germline V gene data show CDR1 as SGHNT and CDR2 as YYREEE (reference sequence). Trimming cost V 4 bases and J 0 bases, with 11 bases left between them. The CDR3 loop is CASSALMSSYNEQFF. The CDR3 bases are TGTGCCAGCAGCGCCTTGATGAGCTCCTACAATGAGCAGTTCTTC.

This clonotype was seen ten or more times. This chain connects TRBV12-3 or TRBV12-4 to TRBJ2-5; 12 bases line up with TRBD1. The CDR3 contains 15 residues. Unmatched junction bases numbered 4, after V lost 3 bases and J lost 5 bases. The CDR3 protein is CASSFGTGGRETQYF. The DNA of the CDR3 is TGTGCCAGCAGTTTCGGGACAGGGGGCCGGGAGACCCAGTACTTC.

This clonotype was seen repeatedly, ten times or more. The chain joins TRBV7-9 to TRBJ2-2; D is ambiguous. The ends were cut back, 2 bases at V and 3 bases at J, with 13 bases in the middle. This CDR3 region has 16 residues. Germline V gene lookup returns CDR1 SEHNR and CDR2 FQNEAQ (reference sequence). Here the CDR3 DNA reads TGTGCCAGCAGCTTATTTAGTTGGTCGGACACCGGGGAGCTGTTTTTT. Residues: CASSLFSWSDTGELFF.

The chain is built from TRBV5-1 and TRBJ2-1; TRBD2 agrees at 10 bases. V lost 4 bases and J lost 9; bases outside the gene matches: 13. The CDR3 runs 16 residues. Germline CDR1 reads SGHRS; CDR2 reads YFSETQ. The CDR3 loop reads CASSPRDLAGVGEQFF. The CDR3 DNA follows: TGCGCCAGCAGCCCCAGGGACCTAGCGGGAGTCGGTGAGCAGTTCTTC.

V is TRBV5-1 and J is TRBJ2-7; TRBD1 might be the D (6 bases). The V end lost 0 bases, the J end lost 2 bases, and 9 bases lay between the germline ends. The CDR3 has 14 amino acids. The germline V gene has CDR1 SGHRS and CDR2 YFSETQ. The CDR3 DNA follows: TGCGCCAGCAGCTTGGGACAGGAGACCTACGAGCAGTACTTC. This sequence encodes CASSLGQETYEQYF.

This clonotype was seen repeatedly, ten times or more. J is TRBJ2-2 and V is TRBV5-1; 9 nucleotides agree with TRBD1. The CDR3 spans 16 residues. The trim removed 0 bases at V and 1 base at J, leaving 1 base unmatched. From germline, CDR1 is SGHRS and CDR2 YFSETQ. CDR3 residues: CASSLGDRENTGELFF. The CDR3 nucleotides are TGCGCCAGCAGCTTGGGGGACAGGGAGAACACCGGGGAGCTGTTTTTT. The full variable domain, completed using reference TRBV5-1 and TRBJ2-2, is KAGVTQTPRYLIKTRGQQVTLSCSPISGHRSVSWYQQTPGQGLQFLFEYFSETQRNKGNFPGRFSGRQFSNSRSEMNVSTLELGDSALYLCASSLGDRENTGELFFGEGSRLTVL.

This clonotype has a handful of counts. In nucleotides, the CDR3 is TGCGCCAGCAGCCTAGGGACTCTTACGGGTGAAAAACTGTTTTTT. Its protein product is CASSLGTLTGEKLFF. This chain links TRBV4-3 with TRBJ1-4, with D possibly matching TRBD1 (5 bases). Trimming took off 4 bases at V and 7 bases at J, with 16 bases between the two ends. Germline CDR1 reads LGHNA; CDR2 reads YSLEER. This CDR3 contains 15 residues.

This clonotype turned up a few times. In DNA, the CDR3 is TGCAGTGCTAGGGTATGGTGGAGGGAGACCCAGTACTTC. As protein: CSARVWWRETQYF. This sequence joins TRBV20-1 and TRBJ2-5; D may be TRBD2 (5 bases). V was cut by 3 bases and J by 5 bases, with 13 bases left in between. The CDR3 loop spans 13 amino acids. Germline values: CDR1 DFQATT, CDR2 SNEGSKA (reference sequence).

This clonotype has more than one count but fewer than ten. This chain uses TRBV5-1 with TRBJ2-5; D possibly corresponds to TRBD2 (5 bases). The V end lost 4 bases, the J end lost 5 bases, and 12 bases lay between the germline ends. CDR1 SGHRS and CDR2 YFSETQ come from the germline V gene. The CDR3 is 13 residues long. The CDR3 reads CASSRVSGETQYF. CDR3 DNA sequence: TGCGCCAGCAGCCGGGTATCGGGGGAGACCCAGTACTTC.

In regard to this clonotype: A junction boundary mismatches the germline segment, possibly from a read error. The rearrangement joins TRBV24-1 to TRBJ2-4; D is possibly TRBD1 (5 bases). The CDR3 is 14 residues long. The germline V gene encodes CDR1 KGHDR and CDR2 SFDVKD. DNA for the CDR3: TGTGCCACCAGTGATCCATGTGGGAACAGGAGACGGAACTTC. This encodes CATSDPCGNRRRNF.

The chain carries TRBV28 and TRBJ1-3, with TRBD1 as a possible D gene (5 bases). V was clipped by 5 bases and J by 0 bases, with 14 bases between them. CDR1 is MDHEN and CDR2 is SYDVKM in the germline V gene. This CDR3 is built from 16 residues. The CDR3 DNA sequence: TGTGCCAGCAGTCTCCCCCCAGGGAGCTCTGGAAACACCATATATTTT. This gives the protein CASSLPPGSSGNTIYF.

On this clonotype: A single base separates this from a much larger clone, so it may be a read error. The rearrangement uses TRBV5-1 and TRBJ2-7; 9 bases are a match to TRBD1. The CDR3 totals 17 residues. J was trimmed by 5 bases and V by 3 bases; bases with no gene match: 15. CDR1 is SGHRS, CDR2 YFSETQ, per germline. CDR3 protein: CASSCRPGQGSRNEQYF. The CDR3 DNA reads TGCGCCAGCAGCTGCAGACCGGGACAGGGTTCAAGGAACGAGCAGTACTTC.

This clonotype has just a few counts. The rearrangement links TRBV24-1 to TRBJ2-5, with 16 nucleotides matching TRBD2. The J segment lost 2 bases and the V segment lost 4 bases, leaving 15 bases of the junction unmatched. CDR3 length: 21 residues. Germline CDR1 reads KGHDR; CDR2 reads SFDVKD. The CDR3 DNA follows: TGTGCCACCAGTGACGCCGGGACTAGCGGGAGGGAGAGACAGGATCAAGAGACCCAGTACTTC. Translated, it gives CATSDAGTSGRERQDQETQYF.

This clonotype was counted many times. The chain recombines TRBV5-1 with TRBJ2-5, with 9 bases aligning to TRBD2. Germline assignment: CDR1 SGHRS and CDR2 YFSETQ. V was clipped by 1 base and J by 2 bases; unmatched bases: 3. The CDR3 is made up of 15 amino acids. The CDR3 protein is CASSLPSGTQETQYF. Here the CDR3 DNA reads TGCGCCAGCAGCTTGCCTAGCGGGACTCAAGAGACCCAGTACTTC.

V usage is TRBV20-1 and J usage is TRBJ1-5; 9 bases line up with TRBD1. Germline CDR1 is DFQATT and CDR2 is SNEGSKA (reference sequence). This CDR3 is built from 19 residues. V gave up 0 bases and J gave up 0 bases; unmatched junction bases: 12. As DNA, the CDR3 is TGCAGTGCTAGAGATGAGGGGGACAGGGAGCTCCCTAGCAATCAGCCCCAGCATTTT. Translation: CSARDEGDRELPSNQPQHF.

The chain carries TRBV20-1 and TRBJ2-7; 9 nucleotides align to TRBD1. After removal of 6 bases from V and 2 bases from J, the junction contained 14 bases not matched to a gene. Germline V CDR1 and CDR2: DFQATT, SNEGSKA (reference sequence). This CDR3 contains 16 residues. The CDR3 coding sequence is TGCAGTGCCTACTCCCCCCGGGGACAGGGTCCCTACGAGCAGTACTTC. It is translated as CSAYSPRGQGPYEQYF.

This clonotype has more than one count but fewer than ten. The J gene is TRBJ2-7, the V gene TRBV27; D not certain. This CDR3 is built from 14 residues. Germline CDR1 reads MNHEY; CDR2 reads SMNVEV (reference sequence). V shed 2 bases and J shed 1 base, with 9 bases lying between them. The DNA for the CDR3 is TGTGCCAGCAGTTTAAAAGGGAAATCCTACGAGCAGTACTTC. Protein: CASSLKGKSYEQYF.